Listed below are T cell receptor beta chains from one sample, sequenced in a study of patients and donors after allogeneic stem cell transplantation. MiXCR, run by TCRdb on the RT-PCR reads, gives a single entry per CDR3 protein. The repertoire includes approximately 160,000 distinct CDR3 sequences, 30% of them detected once, and around 3% sits in the top ten. The sample consisted of blood, either unsorted or a sorted T cell fraction (not recorded which). Receptors were obtained from a human donor who was either an allogeneic HSCT recipient or a stem cell or donor lymphocyte infusion donor (not recorded which). It is not recorded whose cells these are; they may come from a transplant donor. CDR3s include the opening cysteine and the closing phenylalanine or tryptophan. The D gene is left open where the match is weak. Only part of the rows carry a size: once, few, many, or a class if the clone is expanded.

clone_size j_call d_call v_call cdr3_nt cdr3_aa
. TRBJ2-7 TRBD2 TRBV10-3 TGTGCCATCAGGCAGCGGGAAGGGTCCTACGAGCAGTACTTC CAIRQREGSYEQYF
. TRBJ2-5 TRBD1 TRBV27 TGTGCCAGCAGTTTCTGGGCAGGGGGACAAGAGACCCAGTACTTC CASSFWAGGQETQYF
. TRBJ2-1 . TRBV6-4 TGTGCCAGCAGTGACTCACCAAGCTCCTACAATGAGCAGTTCTTC CASSDSPSSYNEQFF
. TRBJ2-1 . TRBV28 TGTGCCAGCAGCGACGATGAGCAGTTCTTC CASSDDEQFF
few TRBJ1-3 . TRBV3-1 TGTGCCAGCAGCCTCCGGGGATCTGGAAACACCATATATTTT CASSLRGSGNTIYF
once TRBJ2-7 . TRBV15 TGTGCCACCAGCACCATAGCGGCCTCCTACGAGCAGTACTTC CATSTIAASYEQYF
. TRBJ1-2 . TRBV27 TGTGCCAGCAGTTTATCGATCGGACGGAGCTATGGCTACACCTTC CASSLSIGRSYGYTF
. TRBJ2-7 . TRBV6-1 TGTGCCAGCAGTGAAAACAGCGAGCAGTACTTC CASSENSEQYF
once TRBJ2-7 . TRBV28 TGTGCCAGTTGCCCGACGGGGGTACACGAGCAGTACTTC CASCPTGVHEQYF
once TRBJ2-4 . TRBV10-3 TGTGCCATCAGTGAGGACAGGTGGAGATCCAAAAACATTCAGTACTTC CAISEDRWRSKNIQYF
few TRBJ2-3 TRBD2 TRBV14 TGTGCCAGCAGCGCCGGGACTAGTAGCGCAGATACGCAGTATTTT CASSAGTSSADTQYF
. TRBJ1-2 TRBD1 TRBV20-1 TGCAGTGCTGCCGGGACAGGGAGCATTAACTATGGCTACACCTTC CSAAGTGSINYGYTF
. TRBJ2-7 . TRBV6-5 TGTGCCAGCAGACTAGGGCCCCTCTCCTACGAGCAGTACTTC CASRLGPLSYEQYF
few TRBJ1-4 . TRBV12-3/TRBV12-4 TGTGCCAGCAGTTTAGCGCTAATATACGGGAAACTGTTTTTT CASSLALIYGKLFF
few TRBJ2-7 . TRBV25-1 TGTGCCAGCAGCGACCTTCCAGGGGCCTTCTCCTACGAGCAGTACTTC CASSDLPGAFSYEQYF
. TRBJ1-6 TRBD1 TRBV3-1 TGTGCCAGCAGCCAAGAAACCTGGGGACAGATTAATTCACCCCTCCACTTT CASSQETWGQINSPLHF
. TRBJ2-2 . TRBV11-3 TGTGCCAGCAGCTGGTGGGCTTGGGGCGGGGAGCTGTTTTTT CASSWWAWGGELFF
. TRBJ2-5 . TRBV29-1 TGCAGCGCCGCAAGTTTGGGTAGGGCCCAGTACTTC CSAASLGRAQYF
. TRBJ2-5 . TRBV24-1 TGTGCCACCGGGGCAGGCGTCGAGGAGACCCAGTACTTC CATGAGVEETQYF
few TRBJ1-3 . TRBV6-5 TGTGCCAGCAGTTACTCGAGTGGGGGTTCCTCTGGAAACACCATATATTTT CASSYSSGGSSGNTIYF
. TRBJ2-1 . TRBV29-1 TGCAGCGTCCGTCTAGCGAGGACCTACAATGAGCAGTTCTTC CSVRLARTYNEQFF
few TRBJ2-5 TRBD2 TRBV10-3 TGTGCCATCAGTGACCCCCCAGCGGGACAAGAGACCCAGTACTTC CAISDPPAGQETQYF